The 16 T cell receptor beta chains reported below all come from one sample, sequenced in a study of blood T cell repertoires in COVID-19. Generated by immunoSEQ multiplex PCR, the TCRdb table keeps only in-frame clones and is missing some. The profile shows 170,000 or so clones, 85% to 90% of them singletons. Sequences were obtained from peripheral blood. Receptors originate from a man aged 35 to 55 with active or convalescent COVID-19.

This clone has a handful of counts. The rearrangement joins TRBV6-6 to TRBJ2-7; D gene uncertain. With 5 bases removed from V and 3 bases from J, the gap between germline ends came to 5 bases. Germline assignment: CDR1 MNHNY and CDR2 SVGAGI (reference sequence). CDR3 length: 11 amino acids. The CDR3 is CASSTYYEQYF. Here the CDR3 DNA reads TGTGCCAGCAGTACCTACTACGAGCAGTACTTC.

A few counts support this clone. The CDR3 DNA reads TGTGCTAGTGGCATTGGAGGAGCCAAAAACATTCAGTACTTC. Protein sequence: CASGIGGAKNIQYF. V and J are TRBV12-5 and TRBJ2-4, with D possibly matching TRBD2 (5 bases). The germline V gene encodes CDR1 LGHNT and CDR2 FRNRAP. V was clipped by 6 bases and J by 0 bases, with 9 bases between them. The length of the CDR3 is 14 residues.

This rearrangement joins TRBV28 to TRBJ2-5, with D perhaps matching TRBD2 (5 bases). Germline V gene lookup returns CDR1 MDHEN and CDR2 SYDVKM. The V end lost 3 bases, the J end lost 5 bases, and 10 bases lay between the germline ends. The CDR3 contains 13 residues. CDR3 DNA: TGTGCCAGCAGTTTCGGGGTTTGGGAGACCCAGTACTTC. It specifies CASSFGVWETQYF.

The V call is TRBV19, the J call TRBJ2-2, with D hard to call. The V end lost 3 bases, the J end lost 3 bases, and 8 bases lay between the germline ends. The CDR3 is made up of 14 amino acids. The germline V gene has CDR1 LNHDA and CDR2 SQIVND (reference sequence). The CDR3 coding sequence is TGTGCCAGTAGTATCGGTCCCTACACCGGGGAGCTGTTTTTT. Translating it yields CASSIGPYTGELFF.

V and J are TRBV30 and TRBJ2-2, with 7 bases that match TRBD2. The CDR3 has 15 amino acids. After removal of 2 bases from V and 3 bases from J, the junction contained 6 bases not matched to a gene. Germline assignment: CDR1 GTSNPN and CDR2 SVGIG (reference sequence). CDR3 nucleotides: TGTGCCTGGAGTTACCAGCGGGGTTACACCGGGGAGCTGTTTTTT. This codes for CAWSYQRGYTGELFF.

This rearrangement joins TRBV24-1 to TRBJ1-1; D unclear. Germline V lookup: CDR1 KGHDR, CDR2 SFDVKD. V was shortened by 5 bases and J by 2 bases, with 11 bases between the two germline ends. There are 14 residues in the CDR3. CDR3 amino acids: CATSVTLTNTEAFF. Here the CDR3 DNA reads TGTGCCACCAGTGTGACGCTGACAAACACTGAAGCTTTCTTT.

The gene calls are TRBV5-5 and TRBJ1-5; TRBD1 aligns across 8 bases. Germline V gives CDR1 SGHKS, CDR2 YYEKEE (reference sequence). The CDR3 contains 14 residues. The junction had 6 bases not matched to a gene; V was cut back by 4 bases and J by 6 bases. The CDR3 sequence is CASSRGQGGQPQHF. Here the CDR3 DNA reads TGTGCCAGCAGCAGAGGACAGGGCGGTCAGCCCCAGCATTTT.

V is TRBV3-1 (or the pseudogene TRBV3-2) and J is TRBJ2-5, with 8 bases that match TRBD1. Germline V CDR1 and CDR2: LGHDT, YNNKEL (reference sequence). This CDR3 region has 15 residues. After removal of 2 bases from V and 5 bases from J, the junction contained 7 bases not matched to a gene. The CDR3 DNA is TGTGCCAGCAGCCAACTACAGGGGGTCGGGGAGACCCAGTACTTC. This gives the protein CASSQLQGVGETQYF.

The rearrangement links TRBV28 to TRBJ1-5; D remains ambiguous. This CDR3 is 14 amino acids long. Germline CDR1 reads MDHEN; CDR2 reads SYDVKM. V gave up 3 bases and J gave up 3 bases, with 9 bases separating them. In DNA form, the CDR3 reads TGTGCCAGCAGTTTGCCGGGAAACAATCAGCCCCAGCATTTT. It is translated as CASSLPGNNQPQHF. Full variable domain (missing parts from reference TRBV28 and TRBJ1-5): DVKVTQSSRYLVKRTGEKVFLECVQDMDHENMFWYRQDPGLGLRLIYFSYDVKMKEKGDIPEGYSVSREKKERFSLILESASTNQTSMYLCASSLPGNNQPQHFGDGTRLSIL.

The CDR3 region has the DNA TGTGCCAGCAGAACCCCCCGGGGAGAAGCTTTCTTT. Protein sequence: CASRTPRGEAFF. V and J are TRBV12-3 or TRBV12-4 and TRBJ1-1; D gene ambiguous. Deletions cut 6 bases from V and 8 bases from J, with 13 bases between. This CDR3 spans 12 amino acids.

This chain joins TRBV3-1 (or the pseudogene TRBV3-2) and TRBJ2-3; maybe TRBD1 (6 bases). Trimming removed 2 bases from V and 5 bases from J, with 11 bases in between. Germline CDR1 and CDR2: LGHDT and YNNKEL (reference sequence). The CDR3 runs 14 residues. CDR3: CASSQLQGKDTQYF. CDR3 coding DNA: TGTGCCAGCAGCCAACTCCAGGGGAAAGATACGCAGTATTTT.

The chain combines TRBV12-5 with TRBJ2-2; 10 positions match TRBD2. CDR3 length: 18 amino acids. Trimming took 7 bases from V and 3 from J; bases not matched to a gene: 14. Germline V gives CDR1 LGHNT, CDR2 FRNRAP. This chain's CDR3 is CASVRSRAGGPDTGELFF. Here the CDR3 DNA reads TGTGCTAGTGTCAGGAGTAGAGCGGGGGGGCCGGACACCGGGGAGCTGTTTTTT.

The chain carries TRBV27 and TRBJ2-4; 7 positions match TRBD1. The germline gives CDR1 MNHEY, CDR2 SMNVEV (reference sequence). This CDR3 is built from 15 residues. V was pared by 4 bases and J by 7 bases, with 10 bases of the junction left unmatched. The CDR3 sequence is CASSWAGNRGNIQYF. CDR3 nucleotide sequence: TGTGCCAGCAGTTGGGCCGGCAACAGGGGCAACATTCAGTACTTC.

This chain's CDR3 is CASSEALGQNYGYTF. The CDR3 bases are TGTGCCAGCAGTGAAGCCCTGGGACAAAACTATGGCTACACCTTC. The chain carries TRBV6-1 and TRBJ1-2; a weak D match, TRBD1 (6 bases). Trimming left V 0 bases short and J 2 bases short, with 10 bases between. This CDR3 is 15 amino acids long. Per the germline V gene, CDR1 is MNHNS and CDR2 is SASEGT.

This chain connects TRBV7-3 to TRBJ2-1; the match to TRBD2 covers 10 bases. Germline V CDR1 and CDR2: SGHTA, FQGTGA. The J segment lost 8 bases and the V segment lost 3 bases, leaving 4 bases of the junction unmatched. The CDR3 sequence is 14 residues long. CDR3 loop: CASSFSGGRDEQFF. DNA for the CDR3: TGTGCCAGCAGCTTTAGCGGGGGGAGGGATGAGCAGTTCTTC.

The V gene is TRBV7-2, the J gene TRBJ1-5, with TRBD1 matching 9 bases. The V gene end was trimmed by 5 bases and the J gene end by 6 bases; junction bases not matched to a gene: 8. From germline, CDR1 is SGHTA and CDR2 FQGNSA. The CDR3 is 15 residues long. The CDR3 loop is CASSPGTGRAQPQHF. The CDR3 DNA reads TGTGCCAGCAGCCCGGGGACAGGGAGGGCTCAGCCCCAGCATTTT. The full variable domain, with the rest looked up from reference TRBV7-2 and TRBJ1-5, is GAGVSQSPSNKVTEKGKDVELRCDPISGHTALYWYRQSLGQGLEFLIYFQGNSAPDKSGLPSDRFSAERTGGSVSTLTIQRTQQEDSAVYLCASSPGTGRAQPQHFGDGTRLSIL.